This record looks at one T cell receptor beta chain sequence and its context. The CDR3 is 16 amino acids. V shed 8 bases, J shed 2 bases, and the junction held 7 bases outside the gene matches. The germline CDR1 and CDR2 sequences are SGHVS and FNYEAQ. These data come from a study of T cell changes during pregnancy in multiple sclerosis. The repertoire was sequenced with immunoSEQ multiplex PCR; TCRdb's copy has only in-frame clones and lacks some. The table records over 60,000 clones, 91% of them present only once. Sequencing was performed on peripheral blood, taken in the third trimester of pregnancy. This rearrangement joins TRBV7-6 to TRBJ1-6, with 9 bases identical to TRBD1. The receptor's source is a female donor in good health, enrolled as a control in a pregnancy study. The CDR3 DNA reads TGTGCCAGCTCAGGACAGGGGACCACCTATAATTCACCCCTCCACTTT. The encoded protein is CASSGQGTTYNSPLHF.